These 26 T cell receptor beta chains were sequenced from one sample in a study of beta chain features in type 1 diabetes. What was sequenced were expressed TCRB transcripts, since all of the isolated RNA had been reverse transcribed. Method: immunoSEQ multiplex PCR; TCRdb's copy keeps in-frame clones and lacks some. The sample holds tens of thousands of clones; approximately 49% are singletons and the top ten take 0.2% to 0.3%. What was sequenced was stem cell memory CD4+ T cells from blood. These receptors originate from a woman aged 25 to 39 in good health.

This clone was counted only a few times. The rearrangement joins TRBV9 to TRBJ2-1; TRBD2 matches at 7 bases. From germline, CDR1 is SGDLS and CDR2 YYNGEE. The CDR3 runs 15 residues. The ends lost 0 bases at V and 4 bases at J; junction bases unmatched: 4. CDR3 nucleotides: TGTGCCAGCAGCGTAGACCGCGGGAGTTACAATGAGCAGTTCTTC. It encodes CASSVDRGSYNEQFF.

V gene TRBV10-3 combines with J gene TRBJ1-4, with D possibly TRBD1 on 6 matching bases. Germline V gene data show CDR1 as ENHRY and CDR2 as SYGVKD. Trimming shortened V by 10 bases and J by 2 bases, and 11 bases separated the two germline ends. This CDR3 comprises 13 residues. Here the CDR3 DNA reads TGTGCCAGCCAACAGGGCACTAATGAAAAACTGTTTTTT. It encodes CASQQGTNEKLFF.

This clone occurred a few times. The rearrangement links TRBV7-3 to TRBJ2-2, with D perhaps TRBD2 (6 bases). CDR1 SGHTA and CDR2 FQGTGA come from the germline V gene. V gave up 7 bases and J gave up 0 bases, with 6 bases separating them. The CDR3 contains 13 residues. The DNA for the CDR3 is TGTGCCAGCACTAGCGCGAACACCGGGGAGCTGTTTTTT. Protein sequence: CASTSANTGELFF.

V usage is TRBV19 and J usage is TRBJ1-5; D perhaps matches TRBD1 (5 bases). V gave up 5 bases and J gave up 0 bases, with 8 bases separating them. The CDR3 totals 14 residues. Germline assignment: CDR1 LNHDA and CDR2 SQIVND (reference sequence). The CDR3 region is CASSGHPSNQPQHF. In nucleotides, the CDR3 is TGTGCCAGTAGTGGACACCCTAGCAATCAGCCCCAGCATTTT.

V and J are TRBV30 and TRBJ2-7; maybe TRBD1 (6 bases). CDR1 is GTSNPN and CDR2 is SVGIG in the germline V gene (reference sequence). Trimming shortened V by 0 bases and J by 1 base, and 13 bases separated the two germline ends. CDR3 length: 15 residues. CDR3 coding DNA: TGTGCCTGGAGTGTACAGGGCGGCGGTTCCTACGAGCAGTACTTC. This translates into CAWSVQGGGSYEQYF.

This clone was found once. The CDR3 region has the DNA TGTGCCAGTAGTATCTTCGGGGGGGAGCAGTTCTTC. It codes for CASSIFGGEQFF. The chain joins TRBV19 to TRBJ2-1; 7 bases are a match to TRBD2. Unmatched junction bases numbered 3, after V lost 3 bases and J lost 10 bases. The CDR3 consists of 12 residues. Germline values: CDR1 LNHDA, CDR2 SQIVND (reference sequence).

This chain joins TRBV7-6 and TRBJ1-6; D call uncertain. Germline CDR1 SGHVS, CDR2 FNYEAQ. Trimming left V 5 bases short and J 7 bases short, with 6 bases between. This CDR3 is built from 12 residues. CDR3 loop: CASSPLNSPLHF. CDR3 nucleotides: TGTGCCAGCAGCCCCCTGAATTCACCCCTCCACTTT.

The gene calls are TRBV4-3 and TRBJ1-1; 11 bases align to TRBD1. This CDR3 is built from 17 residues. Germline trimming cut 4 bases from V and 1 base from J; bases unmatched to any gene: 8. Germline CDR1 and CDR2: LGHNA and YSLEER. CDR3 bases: TGCGCCAGCAGCCCCTGGACAGGGGGCTCGGGGAACACTGAAGCTTTCTTT. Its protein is CASSPWTGGSGNTEAFF.

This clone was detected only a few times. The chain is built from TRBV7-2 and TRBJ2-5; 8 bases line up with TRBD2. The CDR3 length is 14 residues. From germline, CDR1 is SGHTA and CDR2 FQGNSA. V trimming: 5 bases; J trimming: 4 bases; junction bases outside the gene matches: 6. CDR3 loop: CASSPQRERETQYF. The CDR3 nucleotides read TGTGCCAGCAGCCCACAGCGGGAGAGAGAGACCCAGTACTTC.

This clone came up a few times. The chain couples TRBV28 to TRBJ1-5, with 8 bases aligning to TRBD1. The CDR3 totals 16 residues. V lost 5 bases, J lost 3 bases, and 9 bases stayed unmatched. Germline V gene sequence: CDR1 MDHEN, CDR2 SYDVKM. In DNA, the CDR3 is TGTGCCAGCAGTCTCCCGGGACAGGAGATCAATCAGCCCCAGCATTTT. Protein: CASSLPGQEINQPQHF.

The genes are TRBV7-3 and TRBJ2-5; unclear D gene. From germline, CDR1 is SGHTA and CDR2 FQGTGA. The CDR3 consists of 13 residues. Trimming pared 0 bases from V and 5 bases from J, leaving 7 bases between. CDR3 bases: TGTGCCAGCAGCTTAACTGCTAGGGAGACCCAGTACTTC. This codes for CASSLTARETQYF.

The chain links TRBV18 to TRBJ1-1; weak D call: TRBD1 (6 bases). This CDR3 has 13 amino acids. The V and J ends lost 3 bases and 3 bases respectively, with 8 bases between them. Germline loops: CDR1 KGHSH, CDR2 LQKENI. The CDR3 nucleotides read TGTGCCAGCTCACCTACAGGGTACACTGAAGCTTTCTTT. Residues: CASSPTGYTEAFF.

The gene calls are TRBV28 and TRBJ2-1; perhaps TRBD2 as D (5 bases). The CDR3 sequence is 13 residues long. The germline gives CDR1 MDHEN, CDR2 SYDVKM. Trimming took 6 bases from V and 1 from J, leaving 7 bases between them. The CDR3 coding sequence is TGTGCCAGCAGGGCGGGTTCCTACAATGAGCAGTTCTTC. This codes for CASRAGSYNEQFF.

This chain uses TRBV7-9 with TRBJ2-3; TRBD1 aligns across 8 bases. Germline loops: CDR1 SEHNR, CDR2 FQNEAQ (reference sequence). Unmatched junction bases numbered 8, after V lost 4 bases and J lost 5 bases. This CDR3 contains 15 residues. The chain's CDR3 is CASSSDRAGKDTQYF. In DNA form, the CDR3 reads TGTGCCAGCAGCTCGGACAGGGCAGGGAAAGATACGCAGTATTTT.

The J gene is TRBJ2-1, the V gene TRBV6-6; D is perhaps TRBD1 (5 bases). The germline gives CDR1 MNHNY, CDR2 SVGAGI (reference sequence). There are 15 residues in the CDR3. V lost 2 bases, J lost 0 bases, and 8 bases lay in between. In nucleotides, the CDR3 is TGTGCCAGCAGTTACGGGGCTTCCTCCTACAATGAGCAGTTCTTC. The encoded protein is CASSYGASSYNEQFF.

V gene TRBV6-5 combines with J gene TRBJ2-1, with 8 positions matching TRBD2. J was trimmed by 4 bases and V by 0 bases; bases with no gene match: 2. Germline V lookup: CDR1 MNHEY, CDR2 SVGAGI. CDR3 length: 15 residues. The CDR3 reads CASSYSSSGYNEQFF. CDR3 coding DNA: TGTGCCAGCAGTTACTCGTCTAGCGGGTACAATGAGCAGTTCTTC.

The CDR3 is CASSVSAGGRNEQFF. The CDR3 coding sequence is TGTGCCAGCAGCGTCTCGGCGGGAGGGCGCAATGAGCAGTTCTTC. The chain is built from TRBV7-2 and TRBJ2-1; 9 bases agree with TRBD2. The CDR3 totals 15 residues. Trimming took 5 bases from V and 6 from J; bases not matched to a gene: 8. The germline CDR1 and CDR2 sequences are SGHTA and FQGNSA.

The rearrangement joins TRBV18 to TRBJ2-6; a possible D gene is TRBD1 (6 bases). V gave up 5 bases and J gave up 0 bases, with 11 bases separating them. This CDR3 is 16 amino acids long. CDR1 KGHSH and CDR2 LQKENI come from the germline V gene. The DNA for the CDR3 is TGTGCCAGCTCAGAGACAGGACTCTCTGGGGCCAACGTCCTGACTTTC. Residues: CASSETGLSGANVLTF.

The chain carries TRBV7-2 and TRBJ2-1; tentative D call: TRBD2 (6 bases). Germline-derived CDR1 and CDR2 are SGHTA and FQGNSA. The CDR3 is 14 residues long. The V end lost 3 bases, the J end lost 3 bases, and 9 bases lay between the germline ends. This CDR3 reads CASSFDSGYNEQFF. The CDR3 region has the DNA TGTGCCAGCAGCTTTGATAGCGGCTACAATGAGCAGTTCTTC.

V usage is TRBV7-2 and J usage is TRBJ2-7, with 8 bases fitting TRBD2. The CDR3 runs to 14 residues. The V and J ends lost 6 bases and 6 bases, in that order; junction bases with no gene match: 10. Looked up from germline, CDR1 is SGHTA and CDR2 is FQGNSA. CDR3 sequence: CASRLTSAPSEQYF. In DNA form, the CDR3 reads TGTGCCAGCAGGCTGACTAGCGCTCCCAGCGAGCAGTACTTC. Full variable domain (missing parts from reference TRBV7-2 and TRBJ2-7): GAGVSQSPSNKVTEKGKDVELRCDPISGHTALYWYRQSLGQGLEFLIYFQGNSAPDKSGLPSDRFSAERTGGSVSTLTIQRTQQEDSAVYLCASRLTSAPSEQYFGPGTRLTVT.

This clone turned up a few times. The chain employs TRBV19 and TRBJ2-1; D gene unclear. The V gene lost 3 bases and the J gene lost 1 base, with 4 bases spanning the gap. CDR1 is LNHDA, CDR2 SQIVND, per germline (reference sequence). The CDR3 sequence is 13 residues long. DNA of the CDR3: TGTGCCAGTAGTATCTCTTCCTACAATGAGCAGTTCTTC. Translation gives CASSISSYNEQFF.

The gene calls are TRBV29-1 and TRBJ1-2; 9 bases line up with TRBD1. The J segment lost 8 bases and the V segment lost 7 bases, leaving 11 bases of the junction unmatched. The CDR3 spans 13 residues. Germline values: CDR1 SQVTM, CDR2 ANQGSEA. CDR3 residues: CSAGGGQGEGYTF. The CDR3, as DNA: TGCAGCGCCGGGGGGGGACAGGGTGAGGGCTACACCTTC.

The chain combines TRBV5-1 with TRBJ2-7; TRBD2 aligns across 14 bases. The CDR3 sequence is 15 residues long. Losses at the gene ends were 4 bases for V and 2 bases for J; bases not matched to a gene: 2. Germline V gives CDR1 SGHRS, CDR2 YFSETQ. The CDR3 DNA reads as TGCGCCAGCAGCGGGGGACTAGCGGGAGCCTACGAGCAGTACTTC. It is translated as CASSGGLAGAYEQYF.

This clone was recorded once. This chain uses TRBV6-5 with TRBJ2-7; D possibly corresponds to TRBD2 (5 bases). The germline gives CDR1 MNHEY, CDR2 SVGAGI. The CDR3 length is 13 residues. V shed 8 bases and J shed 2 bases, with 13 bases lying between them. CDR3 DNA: TGTGCCAGCGGGAGCGCAACCCCCTACGAGCAGTACTTC. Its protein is CASGSATPYEQYF.

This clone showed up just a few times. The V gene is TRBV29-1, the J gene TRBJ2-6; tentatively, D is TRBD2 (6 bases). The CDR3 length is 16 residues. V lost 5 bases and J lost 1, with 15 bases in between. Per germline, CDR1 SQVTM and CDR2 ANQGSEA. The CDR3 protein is CSVLGTAGSGANVLTF. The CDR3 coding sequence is TGCAGCGTTCTCGGGACTGCAGGGTCTGGGGCCAACGTCCTGACTTTC.

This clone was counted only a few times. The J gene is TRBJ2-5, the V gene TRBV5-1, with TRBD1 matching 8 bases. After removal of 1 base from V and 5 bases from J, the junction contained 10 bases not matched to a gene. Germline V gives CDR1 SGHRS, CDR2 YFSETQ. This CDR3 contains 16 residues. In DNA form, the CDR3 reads TGCGCCAGCAGCTTGTTTGGCCAGGGGGCTTCGGAGACCCAGTACTTC. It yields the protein CASSLFGQGASETQYF. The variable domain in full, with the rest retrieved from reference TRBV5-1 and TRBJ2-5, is KAGVTQTPRYLIKTRGQQVTLSCSPISGHRSVSWYQQTPGQGLQFLFEYFSETQRNKGNFPGRFSGRQFSNSRSEMNVSTLELGDSALYLCASSLFGQGASETQYFGPGTRLLVL.